This T cell receptor beta chain is drawn from a study of shared clonotypes between healthy human individuals. Overall study context: A donor's plate count was three for CD4 naive and three for CD4 memory; CD8 naive had two and CD8 memory one.

Every immunoSEQ plate was one replicate of a subset's evenly spread DNA. Each PCR replicate from the sorted subsets contained 150 to 250 ng DNA, which is 30,000 or so T cell genomes. Sequencing was performed with immunoSEQ multiplex PCR; in TCRdb, only in-frame clones are kept and a portion is missing. Of about 2 million clones listed, around 96% are singletons. Germline CDR1 and CDR2: SGHTA and FQGNSA. The CDR3 runs 14 residues. V gave up 1 base and J gave up 2 bases, with 9 bases separating them. Study-level findings and limits: Generally, estimated richness proved larger in naive subsets than it did in memory subsets.

Naive-designated CD8 cells lacked CD45RO, were positively enriched for CCR7, and omitted terminally differentiated effector memory CD45RA+ cells. With respect to this clone: Antigen specificity is unknown.

The rearrangement links TRBV7-2 to TRBJ2-7; no reliable D call. Input material: naive CD8+ T cells sorted from blood. The sequence came from a man younger than 30 in good health. The CDR3 DNA reads TGTGCCAGCAGCTTAGTTCCTAGAGCCTACGAGCAGTACTTC. Protein product: CASSLVPRAYEQYF.